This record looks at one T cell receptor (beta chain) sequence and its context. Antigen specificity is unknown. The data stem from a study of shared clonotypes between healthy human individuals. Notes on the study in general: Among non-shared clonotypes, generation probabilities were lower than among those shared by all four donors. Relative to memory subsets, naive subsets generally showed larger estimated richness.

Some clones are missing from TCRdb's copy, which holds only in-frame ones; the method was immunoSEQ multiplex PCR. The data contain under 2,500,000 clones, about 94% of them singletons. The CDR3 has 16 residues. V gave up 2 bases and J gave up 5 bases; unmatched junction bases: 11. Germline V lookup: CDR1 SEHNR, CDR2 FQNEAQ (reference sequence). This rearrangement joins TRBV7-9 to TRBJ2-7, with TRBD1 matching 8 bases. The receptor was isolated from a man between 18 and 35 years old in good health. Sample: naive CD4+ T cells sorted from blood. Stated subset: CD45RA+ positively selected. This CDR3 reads CASSLLPGQGFDEQYF. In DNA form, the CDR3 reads TGTGCCAGCAGCTTACTTCCCGGACAGGGCTTCGACGAGCAGTACTTC.